The 5 T cell receptor beta chains reported below all come from one sample, sequenced in a study of T cells in Graves' hyperthyroidism and ophthalmopathy. Amplification targeted TCR beta CDR3 regions from RNA transcripts. First-round RT-PCR targeting the TCR CDR3 was performed with the HTBI primer set. TCRdb reprocessed the multiplex PCR reads via MiXCR and lists one record per CDR3 protein. The repertoire includes fewer than 650,000 distinct CDR3 sequences, roughly 13% of them detected once, and more than 4.5% sits in the top ten. Sequenced material: blood. The origin of the receptors is a woman younger than 45 with Graves' hyperthyroidism that later progressed to Graves' ophthalmopathy.

This clonotype was recorded a few times. The chain carries TRBV27 and TRBJ2-1; the D call may be TRBD1 or TRBD2 (5 bases each). The germline V and J ends were trimmed by 7 bases and 7 bases, with 20 bases remaining between them. The germline V gene has CDR1 MNHEY and CDR2 SMNVEV (reference sequence). This CDR3 has 15 amino acids. The CDR3 sequence is CASTTTEGNGNEQFF. The CDR3 DNA sequence: TGTGCCAGCACCACTACTGAGGGGAATGGAAATGAGCAGTTCTTC.

The chain has TRBV7-2 and TRBJ2-1, with 13 bases identical to TRBD2. With 6 bases clipped from V and 7 bases from J, the junction kept 9 bases outside the gene matches. CDR1 and CDR2 (germline): SGHTA, FQGNSA. This CDR3 spans 16 amino acids. CDR3 coding DNA: TGTGCCAGCAGTCTGGGACTAGCGGGATCTAGAAATGAGCAGTTCTTC. Encoded protein: CASSLGLAGSRNEQFF.

This clonotype was observed once. This sequence joins TRBV7-9 and TRBJ2-7; perhaps TRBD2 as D (6 bases). The CDR3 totals 15 residues. Per the germline V gene, CDR1 is SEHNR and CDR2 is FQNEAQ (reference sequence). Trimming stripped 5 bases from V and 0 bases from J, with 14 bases between. Here the CDR3 DNA reads TGTGCCAGCAGCGGGGGAGGCAGTAGCTCCTACGAGCAGTACTTC. As protein: CASSGGGSSSYEQYF.

This clonotype has at least ten counts. This chain uses TRBV27 with TRBJ1-2; TRBD1 is a possible D gene (6 bases). Germline CDR1 is MNHEY and CDR2 is SMNVEV (reference sequence). With 4 bases removed from V and 4 bases from J, the gap between germline ends came to 13 bases. CDR3 length equals 14 residues. The CDR3 region has the DNA TGTGCCAGCAGTTCCAGGGGATTTTTCTATGGCTACACCTTC. Its translation is CASSSRGFFYGYTF.

This clonotype was found a few times. This chain uses TRBV20-1 with TRBJ2-1; D not certain. Trimming cost V 2 bases and J 12 bases, with 5 bases left between them. The length of the CDR3 is 9 residues. Germline CDR1 reads DFQATT; CDR2 reads SNEGSKA (reference sequence). The CDR3 nucleotides are TGCAGTGCTAGACCCGGGCAGTTCTTC. It translates to CSARPGQFF.